This T cell receptor beta chain was identified during a study of cytomegalovirus exposure and HLA in healthy donors. The study, taken as a whole, reports: A prior analysis recorded that most TCR beta V segments were productive about 87% or about 30% of the time.

The V gene's germline CDR1 is SGHTA and CDR2 FQGNSA. This CDR3 has 13 residues. The J segment lost 6 bases and the V segment lost 5 bases, leaving 6 bases of the junction unmatched. Primers: 60 Vbeta forward and 13 Jbeta reverse. Sequencing was performed with immunoSEQ multiplex PCR; in TCRdb, only in-frame clones are kept and a portion is missing. The table includes some 130,000 clones, about 80% detected once. A remark on this clone: No antigen is known for it.

The chain is built from TRBV7-2 and TRBJ1-2; 7 nucleotides line up with TRBD1. Sequenced input: PBMCs. The source is a male donor in good health and CMV-seronegative. The CDR3 DNA is TGTGCCAGCAGCCAGACCGACAGGGATGGCTACACCTTC. This translates into CASSQTDRDGYTF.